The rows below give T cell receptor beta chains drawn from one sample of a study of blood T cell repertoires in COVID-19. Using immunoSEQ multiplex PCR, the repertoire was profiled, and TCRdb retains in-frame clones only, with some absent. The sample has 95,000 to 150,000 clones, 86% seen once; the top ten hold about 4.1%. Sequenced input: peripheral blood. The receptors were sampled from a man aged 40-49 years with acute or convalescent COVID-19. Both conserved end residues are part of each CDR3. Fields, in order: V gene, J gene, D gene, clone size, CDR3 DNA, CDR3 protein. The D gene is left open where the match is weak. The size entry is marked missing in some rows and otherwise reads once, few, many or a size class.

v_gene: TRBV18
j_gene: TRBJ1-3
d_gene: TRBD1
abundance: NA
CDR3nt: TGTGCCAGCTCACCTTTGACAGGGGCTGGAAACACCATATATTTT
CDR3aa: CASSPLTGAGNTIYF

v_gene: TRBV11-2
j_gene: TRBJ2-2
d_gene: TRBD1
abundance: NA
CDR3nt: TGTGCCAGCAGCCAGGACAGGGCACCCGGGGAGCTGTTTTTT
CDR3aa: CASSQDRAPGELFF

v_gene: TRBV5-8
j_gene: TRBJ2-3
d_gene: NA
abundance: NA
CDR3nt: TGTGCCAGCAGCCGCGGACTCGCCGACACAGATACGCAGTATTTT
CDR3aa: CASSRGLADTDTQYF

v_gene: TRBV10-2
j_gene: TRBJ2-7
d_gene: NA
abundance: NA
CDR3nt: TGCGCCAGCAGGCGGAGCAACTACGAGCAGTACTTC
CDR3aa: CASRRSNYEQYF

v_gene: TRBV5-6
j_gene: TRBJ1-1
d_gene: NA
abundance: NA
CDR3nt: TGTGCCAGCAGCTTGGCCGGGGGAAATGGGGCTGAAGCTTTCTTT
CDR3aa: CASSLAGGNGAEAFF

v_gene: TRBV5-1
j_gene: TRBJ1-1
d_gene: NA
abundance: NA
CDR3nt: TGCGCCAGCAGCTCACAGGGTGGGACTGAAGCTTTCTTT
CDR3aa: CASSSQGGTEAFF

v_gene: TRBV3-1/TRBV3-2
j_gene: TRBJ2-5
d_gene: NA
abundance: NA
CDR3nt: TGTGCCAGCAGCCAGCCAGGGTTACAGGGGGGGCAAGAGACCCAGTACTTC
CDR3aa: CASSQPGLQGGQETQYF

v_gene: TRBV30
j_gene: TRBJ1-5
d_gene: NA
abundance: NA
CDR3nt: TGTGCCTGGAGTTTAGGGGTTAATCAGCCCCAGCATTTT
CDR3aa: CAWSLGVNQPQHF

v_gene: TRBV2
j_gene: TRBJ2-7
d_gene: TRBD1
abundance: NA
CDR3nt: TGTGCCAGCAGTGCCGGGACAGCCAGCGACGGGCAGTACTTC
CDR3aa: CASSAGTASDGQYF

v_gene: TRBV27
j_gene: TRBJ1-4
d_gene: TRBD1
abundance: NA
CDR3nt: TGTGCCAGCAGAAACACAGGGGCTGAAAAACTGTTTTTT
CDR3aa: CASRNTGAEKLFF

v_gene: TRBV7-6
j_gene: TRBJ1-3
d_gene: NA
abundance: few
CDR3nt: TGTGCCAGCAGCTTAGTTCAGGGATCGAGCTCTGGAAACACCATATATTTT
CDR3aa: CASSLVQGSSSGNTIYF

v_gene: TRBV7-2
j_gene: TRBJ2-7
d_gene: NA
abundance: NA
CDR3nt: TGTGCCAGCAGCTTAGATGGTAGTTTACAGTACGAGCAGTACTTC
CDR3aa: CASSLDGSLQYEQYF

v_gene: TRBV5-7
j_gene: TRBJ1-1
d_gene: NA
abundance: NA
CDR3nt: TGTGCCAGCAGAGCCTCGCAAGCTTTCTTT
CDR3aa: CASRASQAFF

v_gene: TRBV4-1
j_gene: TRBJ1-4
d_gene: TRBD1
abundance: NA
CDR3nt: TGCGCCAGCAGCCAATTCCAGGGGGTAGGTGAAAAACTGTTTTTT
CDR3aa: CASSQFQGVGEKLFF

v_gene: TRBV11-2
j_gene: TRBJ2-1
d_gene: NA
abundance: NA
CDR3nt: TGTGCCAGCAGCTTACAGTCCTCCTACAATGAGCAGTTCTTC
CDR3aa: CASSLQSSYNEQFF

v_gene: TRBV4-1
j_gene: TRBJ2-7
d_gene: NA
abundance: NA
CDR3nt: TGCGCCAGCAGCCAAGGTCCAGGGTTGGTGGTTCCGGAGGAGCAGTACTTC
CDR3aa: CASSQGPGLVVPEEQYF

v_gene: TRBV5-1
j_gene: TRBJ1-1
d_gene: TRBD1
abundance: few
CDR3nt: TGCGCCAGCAGCTTGGATCCGGGACAGGGGTACACTGAAGCTTTCTTT
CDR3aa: CASSLDPGQGYTEAFF

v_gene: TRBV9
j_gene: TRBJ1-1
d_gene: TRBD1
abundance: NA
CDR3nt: TGTGCCAGCAGCCCCCAGGGACAGGGGTGGCTGAACACTGAAGCTTTCTTT
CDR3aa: CASSPQGQGWLNTEAFF

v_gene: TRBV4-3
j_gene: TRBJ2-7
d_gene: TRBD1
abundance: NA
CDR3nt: TGCGCCAGCAGCCCGCCGGGACAGGGGACCGAGCAGTACTTC
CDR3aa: CASSPPGQGTEQYF

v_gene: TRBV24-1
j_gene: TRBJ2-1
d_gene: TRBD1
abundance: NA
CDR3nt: TGTGCCACCAGTGATCCGAGTCCGGGACAGGGTAGGAATGAGCAGTTCTTC
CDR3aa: CATSDPSPGQGRNEQFF

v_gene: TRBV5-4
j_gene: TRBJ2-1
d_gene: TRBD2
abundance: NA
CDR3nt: TGTGCCAGCAGCTTGGTCTCGGGACTAGTATCAAATGAGCAGTTCTTC
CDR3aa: CASSLVSGLVSNEQFF

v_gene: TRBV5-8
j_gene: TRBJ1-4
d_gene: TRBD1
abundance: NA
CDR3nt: TGTGCCAGCAGCTTACCCCTTACAGGGGCCGATGAAAAACTGTTTTTT
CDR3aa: CASSLPLTGADEKLFF

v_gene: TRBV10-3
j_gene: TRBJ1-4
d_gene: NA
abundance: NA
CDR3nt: TGTGCCATCAGTAAGGAGACAGCTACTAATGAAAAACTGTTTTTT
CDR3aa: CAISKETATNEKLFF

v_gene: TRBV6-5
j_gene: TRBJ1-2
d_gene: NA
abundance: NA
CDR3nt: TGTGCCAGCAGTTACTCGTCCGTGGCGGGGGTTGGCTACACCTTC
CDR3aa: CASSYSSVAGVGYTF

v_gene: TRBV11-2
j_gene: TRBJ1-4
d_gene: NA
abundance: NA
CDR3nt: TGTGCCAGCAGCGCCCACAAGGAAAAACTGTTTTTT
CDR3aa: CASSAHKEKLFF

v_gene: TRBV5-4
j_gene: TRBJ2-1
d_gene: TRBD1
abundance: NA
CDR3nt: TGTGCCAGCAGCTCCGGACAGGGAGTGAGAAATGAGCAGTTCTTC
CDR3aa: CASSSGQGVRNEQFF

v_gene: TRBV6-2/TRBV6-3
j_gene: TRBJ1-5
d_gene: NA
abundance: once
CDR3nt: TGTGCCAGCAGTTCCTTCGGACGGGGAAGCAATCAGCCCCAGCATTTT
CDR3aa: CASSSFGRGSNQPQHF

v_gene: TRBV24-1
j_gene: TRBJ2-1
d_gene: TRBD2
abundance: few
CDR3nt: TGTGCCACCAGTGATGCTAGCGGGAGGGACTACAATGAGCAGTTCTTC
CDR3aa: CATSDASGRDYNEQFF

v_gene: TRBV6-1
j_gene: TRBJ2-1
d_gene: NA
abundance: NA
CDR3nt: TGTGCCAGCAGTGAACAGCGGCAAAACAATGAGCAGTTCTTC
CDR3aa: CASSEQRQNNEQFF

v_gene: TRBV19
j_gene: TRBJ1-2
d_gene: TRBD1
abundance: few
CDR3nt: TGTGCCAGTAGTACCCACTCGACAGGGGGGTATGGCTACACCTTC
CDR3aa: CASSTHSTGGYGYTF

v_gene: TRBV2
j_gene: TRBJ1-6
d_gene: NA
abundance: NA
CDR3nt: TGTGCCAGCAGTGAAGCTAGGGGGTCACCCCTCCACTTT
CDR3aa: CASSEARGSPLHF

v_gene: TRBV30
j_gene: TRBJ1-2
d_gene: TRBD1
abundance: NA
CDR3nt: TGTGCCTGGAGTGAGGCAGGGGGCCGCTATGGCTACACCTTC
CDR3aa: CAWSEAGGRYGYTF

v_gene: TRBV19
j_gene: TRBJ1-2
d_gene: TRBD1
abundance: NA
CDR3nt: TGTGCCAGTAGTAATACAGACAGGGGAATAGGCTACACCTTC
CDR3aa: CASSNTDRGIGYTF

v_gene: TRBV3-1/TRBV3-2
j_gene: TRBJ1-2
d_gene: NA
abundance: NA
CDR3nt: TGTGCCAGCAGCCGAAGGACAGATTCAATCTATGGCTACACCTTC
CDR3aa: CASSRRTDSIYGYTF

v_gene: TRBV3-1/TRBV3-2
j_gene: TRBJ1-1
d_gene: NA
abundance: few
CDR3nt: TGTGCCAGCAGCCAAGATGGGACTGCTGAAGCTTTCTTT
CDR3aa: CASSQDGTAEAFF

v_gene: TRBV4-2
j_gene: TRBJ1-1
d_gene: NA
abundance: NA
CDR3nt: TGTGCCAGCAGCCAAGATGGGCGGGGGGGACGGACTGAAGCTTTCTTT
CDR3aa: CASSQDGRGGRTEAFF

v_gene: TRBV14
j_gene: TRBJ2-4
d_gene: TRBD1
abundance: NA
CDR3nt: TGTGCCAGCAGCCAACGGACAGGCCTTACGGCCAAAAACATTCAGTACTTC
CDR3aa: CASSQRTGLTAKNIQYF

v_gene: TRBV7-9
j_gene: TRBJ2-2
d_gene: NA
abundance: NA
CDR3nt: TGTGCCGGCCAAAAAAGGACTAACGCGAACACCGGGGAGCTGTTTTTT
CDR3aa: CAGQKRTNANTGELFF

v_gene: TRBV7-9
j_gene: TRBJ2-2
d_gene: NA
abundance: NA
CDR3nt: TGTGCCAGCAGCTTAGCGGGGGGCACCGGGGAGCTGTTTTTT
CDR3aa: CASSLAGGTGELFF

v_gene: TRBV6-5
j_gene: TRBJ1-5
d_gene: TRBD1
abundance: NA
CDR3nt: TGTGCCAGCAAAGTGACAGGGCAGCGCAATCAGCCCCAGCATTTT
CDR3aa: CASKVTGQRNQPQHF

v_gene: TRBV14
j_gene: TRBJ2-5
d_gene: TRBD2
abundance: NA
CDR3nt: TGTGCCAGCAGCCCACCGGGACTAGCGGATCCCGGTGAGAGGACCCAGTACTTC
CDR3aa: CASSPPGLADPGERTQYF

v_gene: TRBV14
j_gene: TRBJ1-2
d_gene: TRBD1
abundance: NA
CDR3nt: TGTGCCAGCCGGGGTCGGGACAGGTCCTATGGCTACACCTTC
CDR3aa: CASRGRDRSYGYTF

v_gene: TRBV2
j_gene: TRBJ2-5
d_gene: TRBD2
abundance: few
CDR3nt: TGTGCCAGCAGGTTTGGCGGGAGAGTAGAGACCCAGTACTTC
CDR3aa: CASRFGGRVETQYF

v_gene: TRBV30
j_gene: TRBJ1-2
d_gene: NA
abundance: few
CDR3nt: TGTGCCCATGGAGCCAACTATGGCTACACCTTC
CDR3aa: CAHGANYGYTF

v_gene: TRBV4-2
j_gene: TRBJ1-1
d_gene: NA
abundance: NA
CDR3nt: TGTGCCAGCAGCCAAGATCTCGGGGGATGGTCTATGATGAACACTGAAGCTTTCTTT
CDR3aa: CASSQDLGGWSMMNTEAFF

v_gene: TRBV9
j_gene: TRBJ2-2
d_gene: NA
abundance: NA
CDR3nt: TGTGCCAGCAGCGTAGAGGGGCGCGCGGACACCGGGGAGCTGTTTTTT
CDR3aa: CASSVEGRADTGELFF